This TCR beta chain was retrieved from a study of blood T cell repertoires in COVID-19. Study-level information: Collection of acute and convalescent COVID-19 samples took place in the United States, Italy and Spain. The cDNA or gDNA used as material had been derived from T cells, B-cell-depleted T cells, or PBMCs.

Original data processing: Nucleated cell number was recorded as an estimate derived from reference gene primer amplification. Libraries were prepared by immunoSEQ multiplex PCR; TCRdb keeps only in-frame clonotypes and omits some of them. V and J calls and clone size are as listed in that table; D and trimming were resolved from the DNA. This sample yields roughly 80,000 clones, of which 86% are seen a single time; around 2% belongs to the top ten. This clone appeared a single time. CDR3 length equals 17 residues. V was clipped by 2 bases and J by 5 bases; unmatched bases: 12. Germline V lookup: CDR1 MNHEY, CDR2 SVGEGT.

The receptor was isolated from a woman aged 60-75 years with acute or convalescent COVID-19. The rearrangement joins TRBV6-2 or TRBV6-3 to TRBJ2-7, with TRBD2 matching over 10 bases. The sequenced sample consisted of peripheral blood. The CDR3 bases are TGTGCCAGCAGTTACGGACTAACTAGCGGGGTTGATAACGAGCAGTACTTC. Its protein is CASSYGLTSGVDNEQYF.